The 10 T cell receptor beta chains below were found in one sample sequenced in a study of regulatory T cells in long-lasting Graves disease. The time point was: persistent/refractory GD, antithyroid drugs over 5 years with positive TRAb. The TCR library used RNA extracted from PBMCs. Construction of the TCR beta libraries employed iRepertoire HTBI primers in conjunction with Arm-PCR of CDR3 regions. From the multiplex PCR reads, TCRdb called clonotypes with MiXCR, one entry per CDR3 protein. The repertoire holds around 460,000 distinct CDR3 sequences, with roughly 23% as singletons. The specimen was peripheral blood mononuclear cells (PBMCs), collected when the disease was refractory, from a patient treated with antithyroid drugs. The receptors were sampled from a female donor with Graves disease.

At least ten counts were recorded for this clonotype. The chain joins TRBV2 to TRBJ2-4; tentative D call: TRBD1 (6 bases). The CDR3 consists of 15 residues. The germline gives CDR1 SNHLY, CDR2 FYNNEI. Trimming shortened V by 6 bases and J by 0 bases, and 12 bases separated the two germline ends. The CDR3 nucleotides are TGTGCCAGCAGCCTCGGGACACTAGCCAAAAACATTCAGTACTTC. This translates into CASSLGTLAKNIQYF.

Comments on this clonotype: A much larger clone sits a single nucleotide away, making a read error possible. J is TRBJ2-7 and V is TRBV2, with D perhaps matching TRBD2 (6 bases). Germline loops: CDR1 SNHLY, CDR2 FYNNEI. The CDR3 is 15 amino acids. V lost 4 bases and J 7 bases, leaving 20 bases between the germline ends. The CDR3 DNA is TGTGCCAGCAGTGGGCCTAGCGAGAGGGCGGGTGAGCAGTACTTC. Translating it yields CASSGPSERAGEQYF.

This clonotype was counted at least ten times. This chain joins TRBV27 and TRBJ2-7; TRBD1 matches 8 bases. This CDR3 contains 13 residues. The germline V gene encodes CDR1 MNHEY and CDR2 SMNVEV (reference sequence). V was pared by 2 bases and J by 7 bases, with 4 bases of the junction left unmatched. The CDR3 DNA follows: TGTGCCAGCAGTTTAGGACAGGGCCTGGAGCAGTACTTC. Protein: CASSLGQGLEQYF.

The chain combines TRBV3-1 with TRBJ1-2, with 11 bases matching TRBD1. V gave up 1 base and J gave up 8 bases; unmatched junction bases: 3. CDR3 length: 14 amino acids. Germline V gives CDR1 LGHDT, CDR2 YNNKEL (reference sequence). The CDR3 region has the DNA TGTGCCAGCAGCCAAGCGGACAGGGGGCTCGGCTACACCTTC. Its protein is CASSQADRGLGYTF.

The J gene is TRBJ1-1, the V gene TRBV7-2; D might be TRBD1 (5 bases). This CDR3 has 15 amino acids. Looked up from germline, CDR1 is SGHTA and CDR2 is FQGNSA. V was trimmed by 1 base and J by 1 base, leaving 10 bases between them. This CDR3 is CASSLGGWRNTEAFF. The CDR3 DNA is TGTGCCAGCAGCTTAGGGGGGTGGAGGAACACTGAAGCTTTCTTT.

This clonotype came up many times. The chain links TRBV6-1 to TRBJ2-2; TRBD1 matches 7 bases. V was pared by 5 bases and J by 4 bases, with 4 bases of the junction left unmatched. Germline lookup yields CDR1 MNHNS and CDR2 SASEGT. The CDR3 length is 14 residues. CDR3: CASSQGQFTGELFF. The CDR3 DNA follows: TGTGCCAGCAGTCAGGGACAGTTCACCGGGGAGCTGTTTTTT.

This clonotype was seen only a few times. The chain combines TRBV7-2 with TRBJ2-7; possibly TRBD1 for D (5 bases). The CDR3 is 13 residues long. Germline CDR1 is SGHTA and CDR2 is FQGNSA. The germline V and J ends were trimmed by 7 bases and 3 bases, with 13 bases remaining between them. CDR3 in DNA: TGTGCCAGCACCGAAGGTAGGGGCTACGAGCAGTACTTC. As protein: CASTEGRGYEQYF.

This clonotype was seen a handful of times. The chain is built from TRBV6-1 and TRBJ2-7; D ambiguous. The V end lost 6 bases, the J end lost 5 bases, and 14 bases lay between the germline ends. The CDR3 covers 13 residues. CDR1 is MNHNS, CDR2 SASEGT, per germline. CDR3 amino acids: CASRLTSRDEQYF. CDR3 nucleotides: TGTGCCAGCAGGTTGACAAGTAGGGACGAGCAGTACTTC.

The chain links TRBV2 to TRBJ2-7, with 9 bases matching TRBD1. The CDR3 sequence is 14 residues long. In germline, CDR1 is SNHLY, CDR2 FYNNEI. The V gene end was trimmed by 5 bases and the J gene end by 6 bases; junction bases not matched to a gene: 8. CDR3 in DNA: TGTGCCAGCAGTACCCCGGGACAGGGAGGCGAGCAGTACTTC. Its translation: CASSTPGQGGEQYF.

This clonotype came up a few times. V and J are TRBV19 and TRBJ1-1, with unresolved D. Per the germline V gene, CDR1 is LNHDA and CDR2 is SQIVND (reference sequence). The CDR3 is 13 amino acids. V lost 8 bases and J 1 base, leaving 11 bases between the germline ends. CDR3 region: CASGRFENTEAFF. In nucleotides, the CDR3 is TGTGCCAGTGGGAGGTTCGAGAACACTGAAGCTTTCTTT.